The TCR beta chain described here comes from a study of blood T cell repertoires in COVID-19. Study-wide context: Acute and convalescent COVID-19 samples came from the United States, Italy and Spain. Sources were T cells, B-cell-depleted T cells, or PBMCs; the material itself was cDNA or gDNA.

The V gene's germline CDR1 is SGHTS and CDR2 YDEGEE. V was pared by 4 bases and J by 0 bases, with 4 bases of the junction left unmatched. The CDR3 runs to 15 residues. This clone was counted between two and nine times. In the original workflow: The authors estimated nucleated cell counts from reference gene primer amplification. Assay: immunoSEQ multiplex PCR; the TCRdb copy retains only in-frame clones and omits some. That table is the source of V, J and clone size, and D and trimming were worked out from the DNA. Of roughly 260,000 clones in the sample, around nine tenths were seen once. The sample was peripheral blood. The J gene is TRBJ1-5, the V gene TRBV5-8; 7 bases match TRBD1. The sequence was obtained from a woman between 35 and 50 years old who had recovered from COVID-19. In DNA form, the CDR3 reads TGTGCCAGCAGCCCCCGACAGGGTAGCAATCAGCCCCAGCATTTT. Translating gives CASSPRQGSNQPQHF. Based on the CDR3 plus reference TRBV5-8 and TRBJ1-5, the full variable domain is EAGVTQSPTHLIKTRGQQATLRCSPISGHTSVYWYQQALGLGLQFLLWYDEGEERNRGNFPPRFSGRQFPNYSSELNVNALELEDSALYLCASSPRQGSNQPQHFGDGTRLSIL.